A single sample gave rise to the 31 T cell receptor beta chains below, sequenced in a study of blood T cell repertoires in COVID-19. Repertoires were generated with immunoSEQ multiplex PCR, while TCRdb's copy carries only in-frame clones and drops some. Among 100,000 to 150,000 clones listed, about 86% were seen once. Source material: peripheral blood. The source of these receptors is a woman aged 45-65 years with active or convalescent COVID-19.

The chain recombines TRBV27 with TRBJ2-7, with D maybe TRBD2 (5 bases). The germline V and J ends were trimmed by 2 bases and 2 bases, with 13 bases remaining between them. Germline CDR1 MNHEY, CDR2 SMNVEV (reference sequence). The CDR3 is 15 residues long. The CDR3 region has the DNA TGTGCCAGCAGTTTAGCCCTGAGCGGCCCCTACGAGCAGTACTTC. Translated, it gives CASSLALSGPYEQYF.

V gene TRBV11-1 combines with J gene TRBJ2-5; 11 bases are a match to TRBD2. Trimming at V came to 5 bases and at J to 4 bases, leaving 6 bases not matched to a gene. This CDR3 region has 15 residues. Looked up from germline, CDR1 is SGHAT and CDR2 is FQDESV (reference sequence). Here the CDR3 reads CASSHAGLAGETQYF. The CDR3 DNA reads TGTGCCAGCAGCCATGCCGGACTAGCGGGAGAGACCCAGTACTTC.

J is TRBJ2-2 and V is TRBV11-2, with a weak D call TRBD2 (5 bases). The length of the CDR3 is 16 residues. V was pared by 5 bases and J by 6 bases, with 19 bases between. Germline assignment: CDR1 SGHAT and CDR2 FQNNGV. In DNA, the CDR3 is TGTGCCAGCAGCCATCGTGGTAGCGCAACCGCCGGGGAGCTGTTTTTT. Its translation: CASSHRGSATAGELFF. Filled out from reference TRBV11-2 and TRBJ2-2, the complete variable domain reads EAGVAQSPRYKIIEKRQSVAFWCNPISGHATLYWYQQILGQGPKLLIQFQNNGVVDDSQLPKDRFSAERLKGVDSTLKIQPAKLEDSAVYLCASSHRGSATAGELFFGEGSRLTVL.

J is TRBJ2-2 and V is TRBV28; no clear D. Trimming shortened V by 3 bases and J by 6 bases, and 11 bases separated the two germline ends. The CDR3 has 14 amino acids. Germline assignment: CDR1 MDHEN and CDR2 SYDVKM. The CDR3 coding sequence is TGTGCCAGCAGTTTTTTCCTAGTACCCGGGGAGCTGTTTTTT. Its protein is CASSFFLVPGELFF.

The gene calls are TRBV11-2 and TRBJ2-7; 10 positions match TRBD1. The V and J ends lost 4 bases and 4 bases, in that order; junction bases with no gene match: 7. In germline, CDR1 is SGHAT, CDR2 FQNNGV. The CDR3 spans 15 residues. CDR3 DNA sequence: TGTGCCAGCAGCTCCCTGACAGGGGGCAGGTACGAGCAGTACTTC. Protein sequence: CASSSLTGGRYEQYF. Looking up the rest from reference TRBV11-2 and TRBJ2-7 gives the full variable domain: EAGVAQSPRYKIIEKRQSVAFWCNPISGHATLYWYQQILGQGPKLLIQFQNNGVVDDSQLPKDRFSAERLKGVDSTLKIQPAKLEDSAVYLCASSSLTGGRYEQYFGPGTRLTVT.

This chain uses TRBV5-4 with TRBJ2-3; 8 bases map to TRBD1. Germline V gene sequence: CDR1 SGHNT, CDR2 YYREEE (reference sequence). CDR3 length equals 16 residues. The J segment lost 2 bases and the V segment lost 3 bases, leaving 8 bases of the junction unmatched. The CDR3 nucleotides are TGTGCCAGCAGCTCGGGACAGGACAGCTCCACAGATACGCAGTATTTT. This translates into CASSSGQDSSTDTQYF.

This rearrangement joins TRBV28 to TRBJ1-4; no clear D. V was cut by 7 bases and J by 8 bases, with 20 bases left in between. This CDR3 has 15 residues. Germline CDR1 reads MDHEN; CDR2 reads SYDVKM. As DNA, the CDR3 is TGTGCCAGCACCTTACCGGGTCCAGAAGAGGAAAAACTGTTTTTT. Its protein product is CASTLPGPEEEKLFF.

The chain joins TRBV10-3 to TRBJ2-7; D may be TRBD1 (6 bases). V was trimmed by 6 bases and J by 1 base, leaving 13 bases between them. Germline CDR1 reads ENHRY; CDR2 reads SYGVKD. The CDR3 spans 14 residues. CDR3 in DNA: TGTGCCATCAGATCCCGACAGGAGTCCTACGAGCAGTACTTC. It codes for CAIRSRQESYEQYF.

V usage is TRBV3-1 (or the pseudogene TRBV3-2) and J usage is TRBJ1-2, with no clear D. The CDR3 spans 17 residues. V gave up 0 bases and J gave up 2 bases, with 16 bases separating them. CDR1 and CDR2 (germline): LGHDT, YNNKEL (reference sequence). The CDR3 loop is CASSQDLKAQFNYGYTF. CDR3 nucleotides: TGTGCCAGCAGCCAAGATCTTAAGGCACAGTTCAACTATGGCTACACCTTC.

V is TRBV19 and J is TRBJ1-1, with 8 bases fitting TRBD1. V trimming: 7 bases; J trimming: 10 bases; junction bases outside the gene matches: 8. The CDR3 length is 12 residues. Germline lookup yields CDR1 LNHDA and CDR2 SQIVND (reference sequence). DNA of the CDR3: TGTGCCAGTACCACCCCAGGGGGCCGAGCTTTCTTT. Encoded protein: CASTTPGGRAFF.

In DNA form, the CDR3 reads TGCGCCAGCAGCCAAGATCTGACTCCTGGAAACACCATATATTTT. Translated: CASSQDLTPGNTIYF. The V and J genes are TRBV4-1 and TRBJ1-3, with no clear D. CDR3 size: 15 residues. The V gene lost 0 bases and the J gene lost 2 bases, with 8 bases spanning the gap. Germline V gives CDR1 MGHRA, CDR2 YSYEKL.

This chain's CDR3 is CASSSRTGRYETQYF. The CDR3 DNA sequence: TGCGCCAGCAGCTCCAGGACAGGGAGGTATGAGACCCAGTACTTC. The chain combines TRBV5-1 with TRBJ2-5; TRBD1 aligns across 8 bases. The length of the CDR3 is 15 residues. Germline CDR1 reads SGHRS; CDR2 reads YFSETQ. Trimming took 3 bases from V and 5 from J; bases not matched to a gene: 9.

This clone was seen just once. V and J are TRBV2 and TRBJ1-6, with unresolved D. Trimming cost V 2 bases and J 18 bases, with 20 bases left between them. The CDR3 length is 14 residues. Germline lookup yields CDR1 SNHLY and CDR2 FYNNEI. The CDR3 nucleotides are TGTGCCAGCAGTGAATTTCGAGTCGAGGTATCTCCCCACTTT. This encodes CASSEFRVEVSPHF.

The V call is TRBV5-1, the J call TRBJ2-2; TRBD1 matches 7 bases. Germline loops: CDR1 SGHRS, CDR2 YFSETQ. The ends lost 2 bases at V and 5 bases at J; junction bases unmatched: 0. This CDR3 contains 13 residues. CDR3 sequence reads: CASSLQGTGELFF. CDR3 nucleotide sequence: TGCGCCAGCAGCTTACAGGGGACCGGGGAGCTGTTTTTT.

The chain has TRBV5-4 and TRBJ1-4, with 10 positions matching TRBD1. V lost 0 bases and J lost 6; bases outside the gene matches: 2. Germline values: CDR1 SGHNT, CDR2 YYREEE (reference sequence). The CDR3 has 15 residues. The CDR3 bases are TGTGCCAGCAGCTTGGACGGGACAGGGGATGAAAAACTGTTTTTT. Protein sequence: CASSLDGTGDEKLFF.

This chain links TRBV11-1 with TRBJ2-7; a weak D match, TRBD2 (5 bases). Germline V CDR1 and CDR2: SGHAT, FQDESV (reference sequence). Between the trimmed V and J ends, which lost 8 bases and 6 bases, there was a span of 14 bases. The CDR3 runs to 12 residues. The CDR3 reads CASGRRGSEQYF. The CDR3 coding sequence is TGTGCCAGCGGCAGGCGTGGGAGCGAGCAGTACTTC.

This clone was seen only a few times. This chain connects TRBV5-1 to TRBJ2-5, with 11 bases fitting TRBD1. Germline values: CDR1 SGHRS, CDR2 YFSETQ. The CDR3 spans 15 residues. Trimming took 4 bases from V and 4 from J; bases not matched to a gene: 6. The CDR3 here is CASSHGQGAAETQYF. For the CDR3, the DNA is TGCGCCAGCAGCCATGGACAGGGGGCTGCAGAGACCCAGTACTTC.

The gene calls are TRBV6-5 and TRBJ2-3; TRBD1 matches 10 bases. CDR1 and CDR2 from the germline V gene are MNHEY and SVGAGI. CDR3 size: 14 residues. V shed 7 bases and J 3 bases; nucleotides not matched to a gene: 4. This CDR3 reads CASIRDRGTDTQYF. The CDR3 coding sequence is TGTGCCAGCATCCGGGACAGGGGAACAGATACGCAGTATTTT.

This clone was found a few times. V and J are TRBV10-3 and TRBJ1-2; 9 positions match TRBD1. V shed 5 bases and J 1 base; nucleotides not matched to a gene: 2. Germline V gives CDR1 ENHRY, CDR2 SYGVKD. This CDR3 is built from 14 residues. The CDR3 here is CAISLTGGNYGYTF. For the CDR3, the DNA is TGTGCCATCAGTTTGACAGGGGGTAACTATGGCTACACCTTC.

This clone was detected a few times. The V gene is TRBV27, the J gene TRBJ2-1, with 7 bases aligning to TRBD2. This CDR3 has 14 residues. Germline CDR1 reads MNHEY; CDR2 reads SMNVEV (reference sequence). The trim removed 6 bases at V and 4 bases at J, leaving 6 bases unmatched. CDR3 protein: CASRDSGLYNEQFF. Here the CDR3 DNA reads TGTGCCAGCAGGGATAGCGGGCTTTACAATGAGCAGTTCTTC.

The chain employs TRBV19 and TRBJ2-1; a possible D gene is TRBD1 (5 bases). V lost 6 bases and J lost 0, with 15 bases in between. Germline V gene lookup returns CDR1 LNHDA and CDR2 SQIVND (reference sequence). The CDR3 runs to 16 residues. CDR3: CASSRRQTSSYNEQFF. In DNA, the CDR3 is TGTGCCAGTAGCAGACGACAGACGAGCTCCTACAATGAGCAGTTCTTC.

The chain uses TRBV4-2 and TRBJ2-7; 8 bases match TRBD1. The V gene end was trimmed by 4 bases and the J gene end by 0 bases; junction bases not matched to a gene: 5. The CDR3 is 15 amino acids. Germline CDR1 LGHNA, CDR2 YNFKEQ. The CDR3 loop reads CASSPWDRSSYEQYF. CDR3 in DNA: TGTGCCAGCAGCCCTTGGGACAGGAGCTCCTACGAGCAGTACTTC.

The chain employs TRBV19 and TRBJ1-6; 7 bases agree with TRBD1. Per germline, CDR1 LNHDA and CDR2 SQIVND (reference sequence). V was pared by 10 bases and J by 7 bases, with 10 bases of the junction left unmatched. This CDR3 comprises 14 residues. CDR3 region: CATKPGQWNSPLHF. Written as DNA, the CDR3 is TGTGCCACGAAGCCGGGACAGTGGAATTCACCCCTCCACTTT.

This clone was detected only once. V usage is TRBV6-5 and J usage is TRBJ1-4; 7 bases match TRBD1. In germline, CDR1 is MNHEY, CDR2 SVGAGI. Unmatched junction bases numbered 5, after V lost 11 bases and J lost 8 bases. This CDR3 contains 11 residues. The CDR3 sequence: CAGGRGEKLFF. CDR3 bases: TGTGCCGGAGGCAGGGGGGAAAAACTGTTTTTT.

The chain recombines TRBV19 with TRBJ1-4, with 7 bases fitting TRBD1. V was clipped by 6 bases and J by 8 bases; unmatched bases: 12. The CDR3 is made up of 15 amino acids. Germline V CDR1 and CDR2: LNHDA, SQIVND (reference sequence). The CDR3 protein is CASRTMTGLGEKLFF. The CDR3 bases are TGTGCCAGTAGGACAATGACAGGGCTGGGGGAAAAACTGTTTTTT.

The rearrangement links TRBV21-1 to TRBJ2-1; the table names TRBD1, a call not compared with the DNA. TRBV21-1 is a listed pseudogene. CDR3 length: 16 residues. CDR3 coding DNA: TGTGCCAGCAGCAATGGGCAGGGGTCATTCTACAATGAGCAGTTCTTC. Its protein product is CASSNGQGSFYNEQFF.

The J gene is TRBJ1-1, the V gene TRBV6-5; no clear D. V was trimmed by 2 bases and J by 0 bases, leaving 7 bases between them. Germline values: CDR1 MNHEY, CDR2 SVGAGI. The CDR3 spans 14 residues. The CDR3 nucleotides read TGTGCCAGCAGTTACACAGCAATGAACACTGAAGCTTTCTTT. It codes for CASSYTAMNTEAFF.

The rearrangement uses TRBV15 and TRBJ1-1; no definite D call. The CDR3 is made up of 13 amino acids. Germline V CDR1 and CDR2: LNHNV, YYDKDF (reference sequence). Trimming took off 3 bases at V and 0 bases at J, with 5 bases between the two ends. Here the CDR3 DNA reads TGTGCCACCAGCAGTGGCATGAACACTGAAGCTTTCTTT. Amino acid sequence: CATSSGMNTEAFF.

The chain employs TRBV5-1 and TRBJ2-6, with D tentatively TRBD2 (6 bases). V was trimmed by 2 bases and J by 0 bases, leaving 9 bases between them. Germline CDR1 SGHRS, CDR2 YFSETQ. The CDR3 is 16 amino acids. The CDR3 sequence: CASSFGTSSGANVLTF. CDR3 in DNA: TGCGCCAGCAGCTTTGGGACTTCCTCTGGGGCCAACGTCCTGACTTTC.

V gene TRBV19 combines with J gene TRBJ1-1, with D possibly matching TRBD1 (5 bases). Per the germline V gene, CDR1 is LNHDA and CDR2 is SQIVND (reference sequence). The CDR3 extends over 14 amino acids. Trimming left V 3 bases short and J 1 base short, with 9 bases between. CDR3 bases: TGTGCCAGTAGTATCCCCAGGGCGAACACTGAAGCTTTCTTT. Amino acids: CASSIPRANTEAFF.

The chain couples TRBV7-9 to TRBJ1-4, with TRBD1 matching over 7 bases. With 5 bases clipped from V and 5 bases from J, the junction kept 5 bases outside the gene matches. Germline CDR1 SEHNR, CDR2 FQNEAQ (reference sequence). CDR3 size: 14 residues. The CDR3 is CASSVGQTNEKLFF. The DNA for the CDR3 is TGTGCCAGCAGCGTGGGACAGACGAATGAAAAACTGTTTTTT.